The 17 T cell receptor beta chains presented below share a single source sample, sequenced in a study of T cells in Graves' hyperthyroidism and ophthalmopathy. RNA transcripts yielded amplified TCR beta CDR3 regions. HTBI primers were the set used in a first-round RT-PCR of the TCR CDR3. TCRdb fed the multiplex PCR reads into MiXCR, producing one record per CDR3 protein. There are roughly 350,000 distinct CDR3 sequences in the sample; roughly 13% occur only once, and 34% lies in the top ten. Sequenced sample: blood. These receptors were taken from a woman between 40 and 50 years old with Graves' ophthalmopathy.

The table lists this clonotype with many counts. The chain couples TRBV12-3 or TRBV12-4 to TRBJ1-1; D gene unclear. Trimming pared 3 bases from V and 0 bases from J, leaving 8 bases between. The CDR3 is 14 residues long. CDR3 protein: CASSFRFMNTEAFF. The CDR3, as DNA: TGTGCCAGCAGTTTCCGATTCATGAACACTGAAGCTTTCTTT.

There are a few counts of this clonotype. The rearrangement joins TRBV5-4 to TRBJ2-7, with 10 bases aligning to TRBD2. The CDR3 has 17 amino acids. Germline V lookup: CDR1 SGHNT, CDR2 YYREEE (reference sequence). V was clipped by 4 bases and J by 3 bases; unmatched bases: 13. CDR3 DNA sequence: TGTGCCAGCAGCCAACTAGAAACTAGCGGGGAGGACTACGAGCAGTACTTC. Translating gives CASSQLETSGEDYEQYF. Supplemented by reference TRBV5-4 and TRBJ2-7, the full variable domain reads ETGVTQSPTHLIKTRGQQVTLRCSSQSGHNTVSWYQQALGQGPQFIFQYYREEENGRGNFPPRFSGLQFPNYSSELNVNALELDDSALYLCASSQLETSGEDYEQYFGPGTRLTVT.

Many counts were recorded for this clonotype. This chain connects TRBV20-1 to TRBJ1-1; 10 bases line up with TRBD1. Germline V gene lookup returns CDR1 DFQATT and CDR2 SNEGSKA (reference sequence). The CDR3 consists of 13 residues. The junction had 3 bases not matched to a gene; V was cut back by 3 bases and J by 5 bases. CDR3 region: CSARGQGRTEAFF. CDR3 nucleotides: TGCAGTGCTAGGGGACAGGGGAGAACTGAAGCTTTCTTT.

This chain connects TRBV11-2 to TRBJ2-1, with D unclear. Germline V CDR1 and CDR2: SGHAT, FQNNGV. V was clipped by 6 bases and J by 0 bases, with 21 bases between them. CDR3 length: 18 amino acids. As DNA, the CDR3 is TGTGCCAGCAGGCTCTGGGCTGCAGCTGCGAGCTCCTACAATGAGCAGTTCTTC. Protein sequence: CASRLWAAAASSYNEQFF.

This clonotype came up many times. The V gene is TRBV12-3 or TRBV12-4, the J gene TRBJ1-1; 10 bases are shared with TRBD1. The length of the CDR3 is 16 residues. Trimming at V came to 4 bases and at J to 1 base, leaving 6 bases not matched to a gene. The CDR3 here is CASSSGQGWGNTEAFF. The DNA for the CDR3 is TGTGCCAGCAGTTCGGGACAGGGGTGGGGGAACACTGAAGCTTTCTTT.

V and J are TRBV5-4 and TRBJ2-5; 8 bases are a match to TRBD1. Germline CDR1 is SGHNT and CDR2 is YYREEE (reference sequence). This CDR3 is 16 amino acids long. V dropped 4 bases and J dropped 5; count of bases not matched to a gene: 13. The chain's CDR3 is CASSLRQGRHWETQYF. The CDR3 DNA is TGTGCCAGCAGCCTTAGACAGGGGCGCCATTGGGAGACCCAGTACTTC.

This clonotype was found many times. The rearrangement links TRBV2 to TRBJ2-5, with D uncertain. V was trimmed by 5 bases and J by 3 bases, leaving 10 bases between them. CDR3 length: 13 residues. Germline CDR1 and CDR2: SNHLY and FYNNEI. The CDR3: CASSPDWEETQYF. The DNA of the CDR3 is TGTGCCAGCAGTCCTGACTGGGAAGAGACCCAGTACTTC.

This clonotype was picked up many times. The chain employs TRBV7-9 and TRBJ2-5; tentatively, D is TRBD1 (6 bases). Trimming shortened V by 5 bases and J by 4 bases, and 14 bases separated the two germline ends. Per the germline V gene, CDR1 is SEHNR and CDR2 is FQNEAQ (reference sequence). The CDR3 extends over 14 amino acids. CDR3 residues: CASSPQGYGETQYF. The CDR3 coding sequence is TGTGCCAGCAGCCCTCAGGGGTACGGAGAGACCCAGTACTTC.

This clonotype was observed at least ten times. The genes are TRBV7-2 and TRBJ2-5; maybe TRBD2 (6 bases). Deletions cut 5 bases from V and 2 bases from J, with 18 bases between. There are 16 residues in the CDR3. Germline V lookup: CDR1 SGHTA, CDR2 FQGNSA. The CDR3: CASSTRTGTLQETQYF. The CDR3 DNA reads as TGTGCCAGCAGCACTCGTACCGGGACTTTACAAGAGACCCAGTACTTC. Variable domain in full (rest from reference TRBV7-2 and TRBJ2-5): GAGVSQSPSNKVTEKGKDVELRCDPISGHTALYWYRQSLGQGLEFLIYFQGNSAPDKSGLPSDRFSAERTGGSVSTLTIQRTQQEDSAVYLCASSTRTGTLQETQYFGPGTRLLVL.

This clonotype was counted between two and nine times. V gene TRBV20-1 combines with J gene TRBJ2-5; maybe TRBD2 (6 bases). The ends were cut back, 8 bases at V and 4 bases at J, with 23 bases in the middle. Germline V gene sequence: CDR1 DFQATT, CDR2 SNEGSKA (reference sequence). This CDR3 comprises 15 residues. This chain's CDR3 is CSLDGVAVGRETQYF. DNA of the CDR3: TGCAGTCTAGACGGGGTAGCGGTGGGCCGAGAGACCCAGTACTTC.

This clonotype was seen repeatedly, ten times or more. V is TRBV6-2 or TRBV6-3 and J is TRBJ1-1; possibly TRBD1 for D (6 bases). The CDR3 runs 18 residues. Germline V gene data show CDR1 as MNHEY and CDR2 as SVGEGT. Trimming removed 0 bases from V and 0 bases from J, with 17 bases in between. As DNA, the CDR3 is TGTGCCAGCAGTTACTCAATCCAGGGGCCTTTCATGAACACTGAAGCTTTCTTT. Residues: CASSYSIQGPFMNTEAFF.

At least ten counts were recorded for this clonotype. This rearrangement joins TRBV3-1 to TRBJ1-1; D is ambiguous. The CDR3 is made up of 14 amino acids. Germline CDR1 reads LGHDT; CDR2 reads YNNKEL (reference sequence). Deletions cut 3 bases from V and 6 bases from J, with 14 bases between. The CDR3, as DNA: TGTGCCAGCAGCCAGGCGTCGGGAGCTTCTGAAGCTTTCTTT. Amino acid sequence: CASSQASGASEAFF.

This clonotype was found many times. The chain joins TRBV7-2 to TRBJ1-1; TRBD1 might be the D (6 bases). The CDR3 runs to 15 residues. The V end lost 6 bases, the J end lost 5 bases, and 19 bases lay between the germline ends. CDR1 is SGHTA, CDR2 FQGNSA, per germline. The CDR3 loop reads CASSITGRVRTEAFF. The CDR3, as DNA: TGTGCCAGCAGTATAACAGGGAGGGTACGGACTGAAGCTTTCTTT.

To note about this clonotype: A read error may explain this, as a much larger clone is one base away. The gene calls are TRBV7-9 and TRBJ1-4; D remains unclear. CDR3 length: 13 residues. Deletions cut 3 bases from V and 1 base from J, with 3 bases between. Germline V gene data show CDR1 as SEHNR and CDR2 as FQNEAQ (reference sequence). The CDR3 is CASSFQTNEKLFF. Written as DNA, the CDR3 is TGTGCCAGCAGCTTTCAAACTAATGAAAAACTGTTTTTT.

J is TRBJ1-3 and V is TRBV25-1; no firm D call. CDR1 and CDR2 from the germline V gene are MGHDK and SYGVNS. The CDR3 is 16 residues long. V gave up 0 bases and J gave up 0 bases, with 9 bases separating them. The chain's CDR3 is CASSEYRVSSGNTIYF. CDR3 nucleotides: TGTGCCAGCAGTGAATATCGGGTTAGCTCTGGAAACACCATATATTTT.

This clonotype was seen repeatedly, ten times or more. The chain is built from TRBV5-8 and TRBJ1-1, with D possibly TRBD1 on 5 matching bases. CDR1 and CDR2 (germline): SGHTS, YDEGEE. The ends were cut back, 5 bases at V and 5 bases at J, with 19 bases in the middle. This CDR3 has 15 residues. CDR3 sequence: CASSHIDSLGTEAFF. The CDR3 region has the DNA TGTGCCAGCAGTCATATAGACAGCCTGGGGACTGAAGCTTTCTTT. The complete variable domain, with remaining parts taken from reference TRBV5-8 and TRBJ1-1, reads EAGVTQSPTHLIKTRGQQATLRCSPISGHTSVYWYQQALGLGLQFLLWYDEGEERNRGNFPPRFSGRQFPNYSSELNVNALELEDSALYLCASSHIDSLGTEAFFGQGTRLTVV.

This clonotype was picked up a small number of times. This rearrangement joins TRBV27 to TRBJ2-1; D remains unclear. V was pared by 5 bases and J by 12 bases, with 20 bases between. The CDR3 runs to 14 residues. The germline V gene has CDR1 MNHEY and CDR2 SMNVEV (reference sequence). The CDR3 here is CASSPTRASDGQFF. The CDR3 region has the DNA TGTGCCAGCAGTCCAACTCGGGCCAGCGATGGGCAGTTCTTC.